These 8 T cell receptor beta chains share one sample of origin, sequenced in a study of blood T cell repertoires in COVID-19. Generated by immunoSEQ multiplex PCR, the TCRdb table keeps only in-frame clones and is missing some. The sample lists some 78,000 clones; 90% were seen once. The sample taken for sequencing was peripheral blood. These receptors all stem from a woman at least 80 years old with active or convalescent COVID-19.

V gene TRBV6-6 combines with J gene TRBJ2-5; perhaps TRBD2 as D (5 bases). This CDR3 contains 16 residues. V dropped 4 bases and J dropped 4 bases, with 19 bases sitting between them. CDR1 is MNHNY and CDR2 is SVGAGI in the germline V gene (reference sequence). The CDR3: CASSLRRVQAGETQYF. CDR3 sequence (DNA): TGTGCCAGCAGTTTGCGGCGGGTTCAGGCCGGAGAGACCCAGTACTTC.

The chain employs TRBV3-1 (or the pseudogene TRBV3-2) and TRBJ2-1, with 11 bases fitting TRBD2. Trimming removed 1 base from V and 8 bases from J; junction bases left unmatched: 4. Germline CDR1 and CDR2: LGHDT and YNNKEL (reference sequence). This CDR3 is built from 15 residues. The chain's CDR3 is CASSQGTSGSHEQFF. The CDR3 region has the DNA TGTGCCAGCAGCCAAGGAACTAGCGGGAGCCATGAGCAGTTCTTC.

This rearrangement joins TRBV28 to TRBJ1-2, with D maybe TRBD1 (6 bases). This CDR3 has 16 residues. Trimming stripped 2 bases from V and 5 bases from J, with 18 bases between. The germline V gene encodes CDR1 MDHEN and CDR2 SYDVKM. Written as DNA, the CDR3 is TGTGCCAGCAGTTTACAAGGGGGGGGAGGCCTTTATGGCTACACCTTC. Translation gives CASSLQGGGGLYGYTF.

The CDR3 loop reads CASSLRQGNFDEQYF. The CDR3 nucleotides read TGTGCCAGCAGCCTGAGACAGGGAAACTTCGACGAGCAGTACTTC. The genes are TRBV14 and TRBJ2-7; 7 nucleotides align to TRBD1. Trimming at V came to 4 bases and at J to 5 bases, leaving 11 bases not matched to a gene. This CDR3 has 15 residues. Germline lookup yields CDR1 SGHDN and CDR2 FVKESK.

The rearrangement joins TRBV10-3 to TRBJ2-1, with D maybe TRBD2 (6 bases). Trimming left V 7 bases short and J 5 bases short, with 21 bases between. Germline assignment: CDR1 ENHRY and CDR2 SYGVKD. CDR3 length: 16 residues. CDR3 sequence reads: CAIKPGLELFNNEQFF. The CDR3 coding sequence is TGTGCCATCAAGCCGGGACTGGAACTTTTTAACAATGAGCAGTTCTTC.

V is TRBV5-1 and J is TRBJ2-7; 10 nucleotides match TRBD2. CDR1 SGHRS and CDR2 YFSETQ come from the germline V gene. After removal of 3 bases from V and 3 bases from J, the junction contained 6 bases not matched to a gene. The CDR3 consists of 15 residues. CDR3 sequence (DNA): TGCGCCAGCAGCTCAAGCCCTAGCGGGAGCTACGAGCAGTACTTC. Translating it yields CASSSSPSGSYEQYF. The variable domain in full, completed from reference TRBV5-1 and TRBJ2-7, reads KAGVTQTPRYLIKTRGQQVTLSCSPISGHRSVSWYQQTPGQGLQFLFEYFSETQRNKGNFPGRFSGRQFSNSRSEMNVSTLELGDSALYLCASSSSPSGSYEQYFGPGTRLTVT.

The gene calls are TRBV29-1 and TRBJ1-3; maybe TRBD1 (6 bases). The CDR3 consists of 13 residues. V was clipped by 4 bases and J by 0 bases, with 7 bases between them. Germline V gene data show CDR1 as SQVTM and CDR2 as ANQGSEA. The CDR3 DNA is TGCAGCGTTGTGGACAGCTCTGGAAACACCATATATTTT. This gives the protein CSVVDSSGNTIYF.

This clone was seen a single time. The V call is TRBV27, the J call TRBJ2-2; D is uncertain. Germline values: CDR1 MNHEY, CDR2 SMNVEV (reference sequence). CDR3 length equals 13 residues. Deletions cut 3 bases from V and 5 bases from J, with 7 bases between. CDR3 loop: CASSFTYTGELFF. CDR3 nucleotides: TGTGCCAGCAGTTTTACTTATACCGGGGAGCTGTTTTTT.